Sequencing of this T cell receptor (beta chain) was carried out in a study of shared clonotypes between healthy human individuals. General study findings and limits: A generally larger estimated richness was seen in naive subsets than in memory subsets. Generation probabilities of non-shared clonotypes were lower (relative to those shared by all four donors).

Clones were sequenced by immunoSEQ multiplex PCR, and TCRdb holds only the in-frame ones, with some missing. The sample includes around 700,000 clones, around 72% of them seen just once. The CDR3 is made up of 14 amino acids. In germline, CDR1 is MNHNY, CDR2 SVGAGI (reference sequence). Trimming cost V 0 bases and J 6 bases, with 8 bases left between them. All donors qualified as healthy HIV-negative adults and had experienced no recent acute infections or vaccinations. Both subsets, CD45RA+ naive and CD45RA-negative memory, were split from the CD4+ cells. To note about this clone: Its antigen is undetermined.

Sequenced input: memory CD4+ T cells sorted from blood. Specified subset: CD45RA-negative fraction. The chain couples TRBV6-6 to TRBJ1-4; no definite D call. The sequence was obtained from a woman aged 25 to 39 in good health. CDR3 in amino acids: CASSYSWRDEKLFF. The CDR3, as DNA: TGTGCCAGCAGTTACTCGTGGAGGGATGAAAAACTGTTTTTT.